Following are 21 T cell receptor beta chains from one sample sequenced in a study of technical replicates of blood from several donors. Profiled with immunoSEQ multiplex PCR; TCRdb holds only in-frame clones, not every one. Of around 83,000 clones in the sample, roughly 92% were seen once. The source material was T cells isolated from PBMCs. Receptors were obtained from a human donor in good health.

The chain has TRBV5-1 and TRBJ1-2; the D gene is possibly TRBD1 (5 bases). The V end was cut by 4 bases, the J end by 4 bases, with 11 bases between. The germline V gene has CDR1 SGHRS and CDR2 YFSETQ. CDR3 length: 13 residues. Here the CDR3 reads CASSLSGFYGYTF. The CDR3 bases are TGCGCCAGCAGCCTCTCAGGGTTCTATGGCTACACCTTC.

This clone was seen a handful of times. J is TRBJ2-1 and V is TRBV7-9; 9 bases map to TRBD2. The CDR3 spans 15 residues. Germline V gives CDR1 SEHNR, CDR2 FQNEAQ (reference sequence). V lost 5 bases, J lost 6 bases, and 8 bases stayed unmatched. The CDR3 DNA follows: TGTGCCAGCAGCGTCGCTGGCGGGAGGGCCAATGAGCAGTTCTTC. It specifies CASSVAGGRANEQFF.

The V and J genes are TRBV7-2 and TRBJ2-7; possibly TRBD1 for D (6 bases). Trimming left V 7 bases short and J 6 bases short, with 13 bases between. CDR3 length: 12 amino acids. Looked up from germline, CDR1 is SGHTA and CDR2 is FQGNSA. The CDR3 nucleotides read TGTGCCAGCACCTTGACAGGCCGCGAGCAGTACTTC. It translates to CASTLTGREQYF.

The chain couples TRBV6-4 to TRBJ2-4; 8 nucleotides match TRBD2. This CDR3 comprises 17 residues. The germline gives CDR1 MRHNA, CDR2 SNTAGT. The V and J ends lost 6 bases and 1 base, in that order; junction bases with no gene match: 11. This chain's CDR3 is CASSGGGSSSAKNIQYF. The DNA for the CDR3 is TGTGCCAGCAGCGGGGGGGGTTCATCTAGTGCCAAAAACATTCAGTACTTC.

V and J are TRBV7-9 and TRBJ2-7; 11 bases fit TRBD2. Germline values: CDR1 SEHNR, CDR2 FQNEAQ (reference sequence). Trimming took 6 bases from V and 5 from J; bases not matched to a gene: 15. The CDR3 totals 17 residues. CDR3 sequence reads: CASRNTGTSGKRNEQYF. CDR3 nucleotide sequence: TGTGCCAGCAGAAACACCGGGACTAGCGGAAAAAGGAACGAGCAGTACTTC.

The gene calls are TRBV9 and TRBJ2-3; D unclear. CDR1 SGDLS and CDR2 YYNGEE come from the germline V gene. The V and J ends lost 0 bases and 2 bases respectively, with 10 bases between them. This CDR3 is 15 amino acids long. Here the CDR3 DNA reads TGTGCCAGCAGCGTAGGCCCGGTTACCACAGATACGCAGTATTTT. This codes for CASSVGPVTTDTQYF. Variable domain in full (rest from reference TRBV9 and TRBJ2-3): DSGVTQTPKHLITATGQRVTLRCSPRSGDLSVYWYQQSLDQGLQFLIQYYNGEERAKGNILERFSAQQFPDLHSELNLSSLELGDSALYFCASSVGPVTTDTQYFGPGTRLTVL.

The rearrangement uses TRBV19 and TRBJ2-2; D might be TRBD2 (5 bases). The CDR3 has 16 residues. Germline CDR1 LNHDA, CDR2 SQIVND (reference sequence). V was cut by 10 bases and J by 6 bases, with 24 bases left in between. CDR3 sequence: CATSFGSSPGAGELFF. The CDR3 region has the DNA TGTGCCACCTCGTTTGGGAGCAGCCCCGGCGCCGGGGAGCTGTTTTTT.

J is TRBJ2-1 and V is TRBV2; 8 bases map to TRBD2. The CDR3 length is 17 residues. The ends lost 4 bases at V and 5 bases at J; junction bases unmatched: 13. CDR1 is SNHLY, CDR2 FYNNEI, per germline. The CDR3 nucleotides are TGTGCCAGCAGTGCCTATCCACCAGCGGGGGACAACAATGAGCAGTTCTTC. Translated: CASSAYPPAGDNNEQFF.

The V call is TRBV7-9, the J call TRBJ1-3; 7 bases line up with TRBD1. This CDR3 spans 14 amino acids. Germline trimming cut 5 bases from V and 3 bases from J; bases unmatched to any gene: 4. Per germline, CDR1 SEHNR and CDR2 FQNEAQ (reference sequence). The CDR3 spells CASSPRQGGNTIYF. Here the CDR3 DNA reads TGTGCCAGCAGCCCAAGACAGGGTGGAAACACCATATATTTT.

The V call is TRBV2, the J call TRBJ1-6; a possible D gene is TRBD1 (5 bases). The CDR3 length is 13 residues. V dropped 4 bases and J dropped 5 bases, with 6 bases sitting between them. Germline loops: CDR1 SNHLY, CDR2 FYNNEI. The chain's CDR3 is CASSATDNSPLHF. The CDR3 DNA reads TGTGCCAGCAGTGCGACAGATAATTCACCCCTCCACTTT.

The rearrangement links TRBV5-1 to TRBJ2-3, with D tentatively TRBD1 (7 bases). Germline V gene sequence: CDR1 SGHRS, CDR2 YFSETQ. The CDR3 covers 15 residues. Trimming took off 5 bases at V and 4 bases at J, with 17 bases between the two ends. CDR3 region: CASRRGQGGPDTQYF. The CDR3 nucleotides are TGCGCCAGCAGAAGGGGCCAGGGGGGCCCAGATACGCAGTATTTT.

This clone was observed a few times. The CDR3 coding sequence is TGCGCCAGCAACTCAGGGAGGGGTGAAAAACTGTTTTTT. As protein: CASNSGRGEKLFF. This chain links TRBV5-1 with TRBJ1-4; D may be TRBD1 (5 bases). In germline, CDR1 is SGHRS, CDR2 YFSETQ. Trimming removed 6 bases from V and 7 bases from J, with 13 bases in between. The CDR3 consists of 13 residues.

The CDR3 sequence is CASSQGLSVDRPASYEQYF. In nucleotides, the CDR3 is TGTGCCAGCAGCCAAGGGCTCTCGGTTGACAGGCCGGCCTCCTACGAGCAGTACTTC. This chain connects TRBV14 to TRBJ2-7, with D perhaps matching TRBD1 (6 bases). V was pared by 1 base and J by 0 bases, with 22 bases between. The CDR3 totals 19 residues. The germline gives CDR1 SGHDN, CDR2 FVKESK.

The chain carries TRBV6-6 and TRBJ2-1; the match to TRBD2 covers 7 bases. Germline V CDR1 and CDR2: MNHNY, SVGAGI (reference sequence). V shed 6 bases, J shed 10 bases, and the junction held 9 bases outside the gene matches. The CDR3 is made up of 13 amino acids. DNA of the CDR3: TGTGCCAGCAGACGACTAGCCTGGGGGGAGCAGTTCTTC. This gives the protein CASRRLAWGEQFF.

The J gene is TRBJ1-5, the V gene TRBV15; D uncertain. The V end was cut by 0 bases, the J end by 0 bases, with 12 bases between. Germline loops: CDR1 LNHNV, CDR2 YYDKDF (reference sequence). This CDR3 has 17 residues. Written as DNA, the CDR3 is TGTGCCACCAGCAGAGATTCGACGGGGAATAGCAATCAGCCCCAGCATTTT. Protein: CATSRDSTGNSNQPQHF.

This chain links TRBV6-1 with TRBJ1-2, with D possibly being TRBD1 (6 bases). The germline CDR1 and CDR2 sequences are MNHNS and SASEGT. The CDR3 is made up of 14 amino acids. Trimming removed 7 bases from V and 2 bases from J, with 14 bases in between. For the CDR3, the DNA is TGTGCCAGCACTCTCCGGGACATCAACTATGGCTACACCTTC. Its translation: CASTLRDINYGYTF.

The chain uses TRBV4-2 and TRBJ1-2, with TRBD1 matching 8 bases. V lost 6 bases and J lost 8; bases outside the gene matches: 11. Germline lookup yields CDR1 LGHNA and CDR2 YNFKEQ. This CDR3 is 14 amino acids long. The CDR3 is CASSQKGTGGGYTF. The CDR3 DNA reads TGTGCCAGCAGTCAAAAGGGCACAGGGGGAGGCTACACCTTC.

V usage is TRBV15 and J usage is TRBJ1-2; weak D call: TRBD1 (6 bases). Germline loops: CDR1 LNHNV, CDR2 YYDKDF (reference sequence). The CDR3 totals 14 residues. The ends were cut back, 0 bases at V and 6 bases at J, with 11 bases in the middle. The CDR3 region has the DNA TGTGCCACCAGCAGAGACGCAGGGGATCATGGCTACACCTTC. This translates into CATSRDAGDHGYTF.

V usage is TRBV7-9 and J usage is TRBJ2-2; a weak D match, TRBD1 (5 bases). Trimming stripped 3 bases from V and 1 base from J, with 9 bases between. Germline-derived CDR1 and CDR2 are SEHNR and FQNEAQ (reference sequence). The CDR3 has 15 residues. For the CDR3, the DNA is TGTGCCAGCAGCTTCAATCAGGGGAACACCGGGGAGCTGTTTTTT. It is translated as CASSFNQGNTGELFF.

This clone was detected only once. The V gene is TRBV30, the J gene TRBJ2-7; D is perhaps TRBD1 (5 bases). This CDR3 contains 14 residues. Trimming stripped 3 bases from V and 0 bases from J, with 12 bases between. CDR1 and CDR2 (germline): GTSNPN, SVGIG (reference sequence). The CDR3 here is CAWSNPRDSYEQYF. The CDR3 DNA reads as TGTGCCTGGAGCAACCCCAGGGACTCCTACGAGCAGTACTTC.

The CDR3 reads CASSRQVGEKLFF. In nucleotides, the CDR3 is TGTGCCAGCAGTAGACAGGTTGGCGAAAAACTGTTTTTT. The V and J genes are TRBV2 and TRBJ1-4, with TRBD1 as a possible D gene (6 bases). Germline V gene sequence: CDR1 SNHLY, CDR2 FYNNEI. V was trimmed by 5 bases and J by 8 bases, leaving 12 bases between them. The CDR3 covers 13 residues. Full variable domain (remainder filled in from reference TRBV2 and TRBJ1-4): EPEVTQTPSHQVTQMGQEVILRCVPISNHLYFYWYRQILGQKVEFLVSFYNNEISEKSEIFDDQFSVERPDGSNFTLKIRSTKLEDSAMYFCASSRQVGEKLFFGSGTQLSVL.